These T cell receptor beta chains were read from a single sample in a study of shared clonotypes between healthy human individuals. The repertoire was sequenced with immunoSEQ multiplex PCR; TCRdb's copy has only in-frame clones and lacks some. The table lists approximately 510,000 clones, 79% of them singletons. Specimen: PBMCs. All receptors come from a woman aged 40 to 50 in good health. Some clones in this sample may be carry-over from other donors' samples. Both conserved end residues are part of each CDR3. D genes are given only for firm matches. Only some rows state a clone size, as once, few, many or a class for expanded clones.

TGTGCCAGCAGTTCGGGAAGAAGTGGTGAAGCTTTCTTT CASSSGRSGEAFF TRBJ1-1 - TRBV6-5 -
TGTGCCAGCAGCCCCGGGTTTGGGGCGAGTGGCTATGGCTACACCTTC CASSPGFGASGYGYTF TRBJ1-2 - TRBV5-4 -
TGTGCCAGCAGCCTAGCGGGAGGTAGCGAGCAGTACTTC CASSLAGGSEQYF TRBJ2-7 TRBD2 TRBV7-6 -
TGTGCCAGCAGCCCGGATGGGGACACTTCCTACGAGCAGTACTTC CASSPDGDTSYEQYF TRBJ2-7 - TRBV11-1 -
TGTGCCAGTAATGAACTGGAGACAGATACGCAGTATTTT CASNELETDTQYF TRBJ2-3 - TRBV19 -
TGTGCCAGCAGTGAACAGGCGTACGAGCAGTACTTC CASSEQAYEQYF TRBJ2-7 - TRBV6-1 -
TGCGCCAGCAGTGATTCGAGCGGGAGGGCCCTAGGAGTGAATGAGCAGTTCTTC CASSDSSGRALGVNEQFF TRBJ2-1 TRBD2 TRBV10-2 -
TGTGCCAGCAGTCACGACAGGGGGGTCGGACAGCCCCAGCATTTT CASSHDRGVGQPQHF TRBJ1-5 TRBD1 TRBV2 few
TGTGCCATCAGTGCGCCGGGACAGGGCTATGGCTACACCTTC CAISAPGQGYGYTF TRBJ1-2 TRBD1 TRBV10-3 -
TGTGCCAGCAGTGAAGGGTCTAGCGGGATCACCGGGGAGCTGTTTTTT CASSEGSSGITGELFF TRBJ2-2 TRBD2 TRBV6-1 -
TGTGCCAGCAGCTCGACAGGCTACGAGCAGTACTTC CASSSTGYEQYF TRBJ2-7 - TRBV4-2 few
TGTGCCTGGAGTCGACAGGTTCTCACCGGGGAGCTGTTTTTT CAWSRQVLTGELFF TRBJ2-2 - TRBV30 -
TGTGCCTGGAGTGTGATATTCAATGAGCAGTTCTTC CAWSVIFNEQFF TRBJ2-1 - TRBV30 -
TGTGCCAGCAGCTTAGCAGCTACCGACCCTTACGAGCAGTACTTC CASSLAATDPYEQYF TRBJ2-7 - TRBV11-2 -
TGTGCCAGCAGTCAACGGGGCTATGGCTACACCTTC CASSQRGYGYTF TRBJ1-2 - TRBV6-1 -
TGTGCCGCTGCGGAGATAGGGGTCACCGGGGAGCTGTTTTTT CAAAEIGVTGELFF TRBJ2-2 - TRBV2 -
TGCGCCAGCAGTGAAAGACAGGGTGTACAGCCCCAGCATTTT CASSERQGVQPQHF TRBJ1-5 TRBD1 TRBV10-2 once
TGTGCCAGCAGTTACGAACAGGGGATTCCACCCCTCCACTTT CASSYEQGIPPLHF TRBJ1-6 TRBD1 TRBV6-5 -
TGTGCCACCAGCAGACGGACCGGGGGGGCCACCTACGAGCAGTACTTC CATSRRTGGATYEQYF TRBJ2-7 TRBD2 TRBV15 -
TGCGCCAGCAGCCCGGGACAGGGGGCCATGATAAACACTGAAGCTTTCTTT CASSPGQGAMINTEAFF TRBJ1-1 TRBD1 TRBV4-1 once
TGTGCCTGGAGTGTTCCGGGAGTGTTAGGGGACACCGGGGAGCTGTTTTTT CAWSVPGVLGDTGELFF TRBJ2-2 - TRBV30 -
TGTGCCAGTAGCCGAGGTGGGGGGCTGGAGCCCCAGCATTTT CASSRGGGLEPQHF TRBJ1-5 - TRBV19 -
TGTGCCAGCAGCTTGGGCCAAGGGACAGCGCAGTATTTT CASSLGQGTAQYF TRBJ2-3 TRBD1 TRBV5-6 few
TGTGCCAGCCAATGGGTGAGCTCCTACAATGAGCAGTTCTTC CASQWVSSYNEQFF TRBJ2-1 - TRBV7-9 once
TGTGCCAGCTCACCACCTGTGGGGGCAGGGGTCGGAAAGACCCAGTACTTC CASSPPVGAGVGKTQYF TRBJ2-5 - TRBV18 -
TGTGCCAGCAGTGATCGGCGGGAGGGTGGTAATGAGCAGTTCTTC CASSDRREGGNEQFF TRBJ2-1 TRBD2 TRBV2 -
TGTGCCAGCAGTTACAGGGACGGGTCCTCCTACGAGCAGTACTTC CASSYRDGSSYEQYF TRBJ2-7 - TRBV6-6 -
TGTGCCAGCAGTGCTCCCGGGACAGGGGGGACAGAGACCCAGTACTTC CASSAPGTGGTETQYF TRBJ2-5 TRBD1 TRBV28 -
TGTGCCAGCAGCTTAGGGGAAAAACTGTTTTTT CASSLGEKLFF TRBJ1-4 - TRBV5-6 -
TGCAGCGCCTCGACGACGGGGACAGGACCAGATACGCAGTATTTT CSASTTGTGPDTQYF TRBJ2-3 TRBD1 TRBV29-1 -
TGTGCCAGCAGCTTGATACTACCCGAGCAGTTCTTC CASSLILPEQFF TRBJ2-1 - TRBV5-4 -
TGTGCCTGGAGTGTAGGGGGCCCCGATTACTATGGCTACACCTTC CAWSVGGPDYYGYTF TRBJ1-2 TRBD1 TRBV30 -
TGTGCCAGCAGCTTAGCGGGCAGCACAGATACGCAGTATTTT CASSLAGSTDTQYF TRBJ2-3 - TRBV7-9 -
TGTGCCAGCAGCGTAGCGGCATATGAGCAGTTCTTC CASSVAAYEQFF TRBJ2-1 - TRBV7-9 -
TGTGCCAGCAGCTTAGCTGGTTTGGGGACCACAAATGAGCAGTTCTTC CASSLAGLGTTNEQFF TRBJ2-1 - TRBV7-8 -
TGTGCCAGCACTCAAGGGGCGACCCAAGAGACCCAGTACTTC CASTQGATQETQYF TRBJ2-5 - TRBV28 -
TGTGCCAGCAGCACCGGACCCGAACAGGCGACCCAGTACTTC CASSTGPEQATQYF TRBJ2-5 - TRBV11-3 -
TGTGCCAGCAGCTCTTGGGGCAGGGGGAACACTGAAGCTTTCTTT CASSSWGRGNTEAFF TRBJ1-1 - TRBV7-2 once